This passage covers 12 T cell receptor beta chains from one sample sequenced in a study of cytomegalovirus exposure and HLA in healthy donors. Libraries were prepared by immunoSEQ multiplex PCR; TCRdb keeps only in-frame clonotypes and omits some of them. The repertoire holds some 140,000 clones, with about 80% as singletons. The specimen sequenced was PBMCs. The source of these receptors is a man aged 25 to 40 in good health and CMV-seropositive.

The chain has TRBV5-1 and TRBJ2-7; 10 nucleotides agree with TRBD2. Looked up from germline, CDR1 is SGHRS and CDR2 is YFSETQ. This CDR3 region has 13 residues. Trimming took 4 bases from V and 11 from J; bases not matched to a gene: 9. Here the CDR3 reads CASSDPSGSDKYF. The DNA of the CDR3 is TGCGCCAGCAGCGACCCTAGCGGGAGTGACAAGTACTTC.

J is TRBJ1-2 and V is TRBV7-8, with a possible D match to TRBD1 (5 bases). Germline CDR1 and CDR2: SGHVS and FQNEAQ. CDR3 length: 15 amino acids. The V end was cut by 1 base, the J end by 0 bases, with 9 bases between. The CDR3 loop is CASSLVGGTNYGYTF. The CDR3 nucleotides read TGTGCCAGCAGCTTAGTGGGGGGGACTAACTATGGCTACACCTTC.

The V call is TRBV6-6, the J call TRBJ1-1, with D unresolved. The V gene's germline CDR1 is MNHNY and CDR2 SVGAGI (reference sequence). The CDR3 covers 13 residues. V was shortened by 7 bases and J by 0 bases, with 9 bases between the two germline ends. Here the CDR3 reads CASTRHVNTEAFF. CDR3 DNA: TGTGCCAGCACCCGACACGTGAACACTGAAGCTTTCTTT.

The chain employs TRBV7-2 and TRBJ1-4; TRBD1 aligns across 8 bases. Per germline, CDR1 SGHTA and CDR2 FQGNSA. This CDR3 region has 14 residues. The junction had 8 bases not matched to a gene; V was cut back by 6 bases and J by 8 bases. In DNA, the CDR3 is TGTGCCAGCAGGCCCTCGGACAGGGTCGAAAAACTGTTTTTT. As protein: CASRPSDRVEKLFF.

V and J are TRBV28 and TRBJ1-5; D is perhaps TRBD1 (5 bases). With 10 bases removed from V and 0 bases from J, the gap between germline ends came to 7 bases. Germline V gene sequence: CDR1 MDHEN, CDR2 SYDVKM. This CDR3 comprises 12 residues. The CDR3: CANQGSNQPQHF. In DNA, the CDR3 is TGTGCCAACCAGGGTAGCAATCAGCCCCAGCATTTT. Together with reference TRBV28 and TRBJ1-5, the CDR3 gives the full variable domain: DVKVTQSSRYLVKRTGEKVFLECVQDMDHENMFWYRQDPGLGLRLIYFSYDVKMKEKGDIPEGYSVSREKKERFSLILESASTNQTSMYLCANQGSNQPQHFGDGTRLSIL.

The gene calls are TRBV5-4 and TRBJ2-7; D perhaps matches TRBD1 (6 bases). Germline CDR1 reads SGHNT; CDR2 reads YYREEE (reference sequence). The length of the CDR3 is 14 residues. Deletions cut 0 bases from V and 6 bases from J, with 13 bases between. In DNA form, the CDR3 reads TGTGCCAGCAGCTTGGCCCAGGGGATGGGCGAGCAGTACTTC. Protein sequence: CASSLAQGMGEQYF.

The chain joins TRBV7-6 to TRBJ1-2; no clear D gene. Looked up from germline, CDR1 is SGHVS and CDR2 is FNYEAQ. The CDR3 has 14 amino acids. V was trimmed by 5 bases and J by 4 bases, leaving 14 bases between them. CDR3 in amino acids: CASSQDYSGYGYTF. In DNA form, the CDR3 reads TGTGCCAGCAGCCAAGACTACAGTGGCTATGGCTACACCTTC.

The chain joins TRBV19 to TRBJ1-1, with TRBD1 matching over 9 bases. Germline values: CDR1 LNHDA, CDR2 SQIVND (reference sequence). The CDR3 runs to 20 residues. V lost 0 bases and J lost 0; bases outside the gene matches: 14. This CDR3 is CASSIDRGTGRGAMNTEAFF. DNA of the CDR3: TGTGCCAGTAGTATAGATCGGGGGACAGGGAGGGGGGCCATGAACACTGAAGCTTTCTTT.

CDR3 protein: CASSRRLAGSYNEQFF. The CDR3 coding sequence is TGTGCCAGCAGCCGGAGACTAGCGGGATCCTACAATGAGCAGTTCTTC. This rearrangement joins TRBV5-4 to TRBJ2-1; 11 positions match TRBD2. The V gene's germline CDR1 is SGHNT and CDR2 YYREEE (reference sequence). V dropped 4 bases and J dropped 1; count of bases not matched to a gene: 4. The CDR3 totals 16 residues.

The CDR3 protein is CASSPQGLNTEAFF. In nucleotides, the CDR3 is TGTGCCAGCAGTCCACAGGGGTTGAACACTGAAGCTTTCTTT. This sequence joins TRBV2 and TRBJ1-1; 7 positions match TRBD1. The CDR3 sequence is 14 residues long. Germline CDR1 SNHLY, CDR2 FYNNEI. The V and J ends lost 5 bases and 0 bases, in that order; junction bases with no gene match: 3.

For the CDR3, the DNA is TGTGCCAGCTCACAACTAGCGGATGGGGAGCAGTACTTC. It encodes CASSQLADGEQYF. The chain carries TRBV18 and TRBJ2-7, with TRBD2 matching over 8 bases. V dropped 4 bases and J dropped 7; count of bases not matched to a gene: 6. The germline gives CDR1 KGHSH, CDR2 LQKENI. The CDR3 contains 13 residues.

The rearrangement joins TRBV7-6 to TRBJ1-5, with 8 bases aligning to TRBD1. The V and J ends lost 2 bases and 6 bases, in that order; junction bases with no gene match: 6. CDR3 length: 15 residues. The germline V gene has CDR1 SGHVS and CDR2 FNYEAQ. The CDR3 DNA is TGTGCCAGCAGCTTACTGACAGGGGATCGTCAGCCCCAGCATTTT. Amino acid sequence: CASSLLTGDRQPQHF.